These T cell receptor beta chains were read from a single sample in a study of long-term antiretroviral therapy in people with HIV. Profiled with immunoSEQ multiplex PCR; TCRdb holds only in-frame clones, not every one. The sample contains about 39,000 clones, around 85% of which appear only once. The sample consisted of unsorted PBMCs, taken 1.2 years after starting antiretroviral therapy. The receptors stem from a woman in her 50s with HIV. The CDR3 runs from the conserved cysteine through the conserved F or W. Each record gives: V gene, J gene, D gene, clone size, CDR3 DNA, CDR3 protein. The D gene is left open where the match is weak. Some rows mark clone size as missing; the rest say once, few, many or name a class of expanded clone.

TRBV5-4	TRBJ1-2	TRBD1	-	TGTGCCAGCAGCAGCGAACTTACAGGGGCCGGCTATGGCTACACCTTC	CASSSELTGAGYGYTF
TRBV7-9	TRBJ1-2	-	-	TGTGCCAGCAGTCCCTCTTCGGGCAAGGACTATGGCTACACCTTC	CASSPSSGKDYGYTF
TRBV5-6	TRBJ1-1	TRBD1	-	TGTGCCAGCAGCCAGACCGACAGGGAGAAAACTGAAGCTTTCTTT	CASSQTDREKTEAFF
TRBV30	TRBJ1-1	TRBD1	-	TGTGCGTCCCCGGCTCCGGGACAGCCTAACACTGAAGCTTTCTTT	CASPAPGQPNTEAFF
TRBV7-2	TRBJ2-7	TRBD1	once	TGTGCCAGCAGCCCAACCCCAGGGGGCGCGGGGTCCGAGCAGTACTTC	CASSPTPGGAGSEQYF
TRBV18	TRBJ1-2	-	few	TGTGCCAGCTCACCCGACGGAGCCTATGGCTACACCTTC	CASSPDGAYGYTF
TRBV27	TRBJ1-6	-	-	TGTGCCAGCAGGCCTATCTCCCGGGGCCAAGTTTCACCCCTCCACTTT	CASRPISRGQVSPLHF
TRBV5-1	TRBJ2-7	TRBD1	-	TGCGCCAGCAGCTTGGCCACCGGGACAGTCTCCTACGAGCAGTACTTC	CASSLATGTVSYEQYF
TRBV7-8	TRBJ1-1	-	-	TGTGCCAGCAGCTTAGTCTTCGGACAGTTGAACACTGAAGCTTTCTTT	CASSLVFGQLNTEAFF
TRBV30	TRBJ1-2	-	-	TGTGCCTGGACGGCAACACTAGCGGGGGGCCCTAACTATGGCTACACCTTC	CAWTATLAGGPNYGYTF
TRBV25-1	TRBJ1-1	-	few	TGTGCCAGCAGTGAATCAGGGGAGAACACTGAAGCTTTCTTT	CASSESGENTEAFF
TRBV18	TRBJ1-6	TRBD1	-	TGTGCCAGCTCAGCGACAGGGCCCTTTTACGAGAGCTCCTATAATTCACCCCTCCACTTT	CASSATGPFYESSYNSPLHF
TRBV2	TRBJ2-1	TRBD2	once	TGTGCCAGCAGTGAAAGGGCTAGCGGGGGGGTAGAGCAGTTCTTC	CASSERASGGVEQFF
TRBV7-2	TRBJ2-7	-	few	TGTGCCAGCAGCCCCTCCTACGAGCAGTACTTC	CASSPSYEQYF
TRBV18	TRBJ2-7	TRBD1	-	TGTGCCAGCTCACCCCGACAGGGGGCAGAAGGGGTTTACGAGCAGTACTTC	CASSPRQGAEGVYEQYF